The source of this TCR beta chain is a study of blood T cell repertoires in COVID-19. For the study at large: PBMCs, B-cell-depleted T cells, or T cells provided the cDNA or gDNA that made up the material.

The length of the CDR3 is 11 residues. V was pared by 7 bases and J by 8 bases, with 7 bases of the junction left unmatched. Germline V gene data show CDR1 as DFQATT and CDR2 as SNEGSKA (reference sequence). The authors' processing: Amplifying reference gene primers gave estimates of nucleated cell counts. This table comes from immunoSEQ multiplex PCR, and its TCRdb copy is limited to in-frame clones, with some not included. V, J and clone size reflect that table, while D and trimming were determined from the DNA. The table records about 190,000 clones, around 86% of them present only once. This chain joins TRBV20-1 and TRBJ1-2; 7 nucleotides line up with TRBD1. The TCR was taken from a man aged 40-49 years with acute or convalescent COVID-19. The sample comprised peripheral blood. CDR3 DNA sequence: TGCAGTGTAGGGACAGCATGGGGCTACACCTTC. This sequence encodes CSVGTAWGYTF.